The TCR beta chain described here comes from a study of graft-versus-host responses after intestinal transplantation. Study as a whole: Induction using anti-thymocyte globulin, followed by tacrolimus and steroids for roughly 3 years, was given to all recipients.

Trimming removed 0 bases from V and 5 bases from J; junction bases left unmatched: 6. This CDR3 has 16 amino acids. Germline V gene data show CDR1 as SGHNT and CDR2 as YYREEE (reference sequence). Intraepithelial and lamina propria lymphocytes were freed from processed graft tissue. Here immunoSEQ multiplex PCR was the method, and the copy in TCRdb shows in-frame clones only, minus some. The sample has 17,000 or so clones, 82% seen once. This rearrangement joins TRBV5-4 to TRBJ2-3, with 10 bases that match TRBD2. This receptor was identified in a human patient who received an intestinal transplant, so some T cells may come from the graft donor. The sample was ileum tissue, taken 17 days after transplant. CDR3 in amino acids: CASSLAGASGRDTQYF. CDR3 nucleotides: TGTGCCAGCAGCTTGGCCGGGGCTAGCGGGAGAGATACGCAGTATTTT.